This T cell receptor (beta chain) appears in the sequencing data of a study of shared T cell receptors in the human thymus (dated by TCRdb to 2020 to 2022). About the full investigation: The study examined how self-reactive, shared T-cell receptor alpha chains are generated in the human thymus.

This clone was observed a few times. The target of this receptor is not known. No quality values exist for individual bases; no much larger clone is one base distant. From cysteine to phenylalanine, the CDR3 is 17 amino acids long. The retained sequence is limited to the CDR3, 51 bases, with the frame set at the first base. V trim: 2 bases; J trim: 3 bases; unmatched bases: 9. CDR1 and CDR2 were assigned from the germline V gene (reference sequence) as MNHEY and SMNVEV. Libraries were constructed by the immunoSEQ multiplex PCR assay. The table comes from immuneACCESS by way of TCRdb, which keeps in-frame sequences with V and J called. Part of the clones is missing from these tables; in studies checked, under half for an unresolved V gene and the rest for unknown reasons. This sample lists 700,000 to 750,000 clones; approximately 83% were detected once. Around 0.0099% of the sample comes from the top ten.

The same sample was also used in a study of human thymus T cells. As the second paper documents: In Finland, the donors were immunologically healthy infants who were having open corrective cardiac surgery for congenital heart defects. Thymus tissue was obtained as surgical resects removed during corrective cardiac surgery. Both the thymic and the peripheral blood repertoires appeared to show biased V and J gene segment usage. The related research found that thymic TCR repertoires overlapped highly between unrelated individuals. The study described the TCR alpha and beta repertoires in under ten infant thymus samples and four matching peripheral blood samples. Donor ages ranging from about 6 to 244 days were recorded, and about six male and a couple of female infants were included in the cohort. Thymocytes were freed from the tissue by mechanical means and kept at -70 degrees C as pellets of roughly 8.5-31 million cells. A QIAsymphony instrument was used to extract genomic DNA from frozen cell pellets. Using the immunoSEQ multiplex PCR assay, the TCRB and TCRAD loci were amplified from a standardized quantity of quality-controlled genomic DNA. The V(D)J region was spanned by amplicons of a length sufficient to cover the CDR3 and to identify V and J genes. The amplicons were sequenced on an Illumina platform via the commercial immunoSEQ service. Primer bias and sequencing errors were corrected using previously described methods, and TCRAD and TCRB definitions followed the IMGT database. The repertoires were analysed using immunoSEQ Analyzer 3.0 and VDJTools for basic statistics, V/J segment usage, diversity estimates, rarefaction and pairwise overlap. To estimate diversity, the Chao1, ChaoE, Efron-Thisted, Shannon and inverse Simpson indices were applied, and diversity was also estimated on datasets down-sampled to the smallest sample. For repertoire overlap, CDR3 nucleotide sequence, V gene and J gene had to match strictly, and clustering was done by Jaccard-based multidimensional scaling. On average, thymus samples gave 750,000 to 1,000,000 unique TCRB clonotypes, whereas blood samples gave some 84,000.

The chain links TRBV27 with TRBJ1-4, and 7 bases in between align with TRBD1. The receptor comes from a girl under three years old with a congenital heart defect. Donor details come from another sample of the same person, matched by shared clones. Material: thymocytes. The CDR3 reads CASSLKTGKGSNEKLFF. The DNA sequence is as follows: TGTGCCAGCAGTTTAAAGACAGGGAAAGGGTCTAATGAAAAACTGTTTTTT.